The T cell receptor (beta chain) described here comes from a study of blood T cell repertoires in COVID-19. Overall study context: From the United States, Italy and Spain came samples of acute and convalescent COVID-19.

Some clones are missing from TCRdb's copy, which holds only in-frame ones; the method was immunoSEQ multiplex PCR. The sample holds roughly 240,000 clones, 65% to 90% seen once. CDR3 length: 17 amino acids. The germline CDR1 and CDR2 sequences are MNHEY and SVGEGT. V dropped 0 bases and J dropped 2; count of bases not matched to a gene: 6. The clonotype comes from a woman between 65 and 79 years old with acute or convalescent COVID-19. This chain joins TRBV6-2 or TRBV6-3 and TRBJ2-3; TRBD1 matches 9 bases. Material: peripheral blood. The CDR3 is CASSYSRDRDVTDTQYF. CDR3 coding DNA: TGTGCCAGCAGTTACTCGAGGGACAGGGATGTCACAGATACGCAGTATTTT.